This is a list of T cell receptor beta chains from one sample in a study of OX40 agonist ivuxolimab in advanced cancers. Clones were read by immunoSEQ multiplex PCR, and TCRdb kept only the in-frame ones, dropping some. The sample shows 9,500 to 12,000 clones, roughly 80% of them seen only once. The input for sequencing was CD4+ or CD8+ T cells sorted from blood, taken in a trial of the OX40 agonist ivuxolimab. The receptors come from an adult with an advanced solid tumor such as melanoma, head and neck, liver or kidney cancer. The conserved cysteine and the conserved F or W are not part of the CDR3 here. D genes are given only for firm matches. For some rows the clone size is stated as once, few or many, or as a class when expanded; others skip it.

>NA|TRBV12-5|TRBJ2-6|18|NA
ASGLTLTGRLFSGANVLT
>NA|TRBV9|TRBJ1-2|13|NA
ASSESPSDRGGYT
>TRBD2|TRBV10-1|TRBJ2-2|11|NA
ASSEGRAGELF
>NA|TRBV5-1|TRBJ2-1|13|NA
ASSLSGAPSMLQF
>TRBD1|TRBV6-5|TRBJ1-4|13|few
ASSLQGALNEKLF
>TRBD1|TRBV7-9|TRBJ1-1|13|NA
ASSLFQGAILEAF
>NA|TRBV19|TRBJ1-1|12|few
ASSIGGAGTEAF
>TRBD1|TRBV2|TRBJ1-5|13|NA
ASTREGAGDQPQH
>NA|TRBV2|TRBJ1-6|13|once
ASSEGQGSNSPLH
>NA|TRBV2|TRBJ2-1|11|NA
ASSGHPGNEQF
>TRBD2|TRBV5-6|TRBJ2-5|14|NA
ASSFPPSGGRETQY
>NA|TRBV7-9|TRBJ2-4|13|NA
ASSLNQLAKNIQY
>NA|TRBV11-2|TRBJ1-2|12|NA
ASRKEGRNYGYT
>TRBD2|TRBV29-1|TRBJ2-3|13|NA
SVVRTAGGTDTQY
>NA|TRBV4-1|TRBJ2-3|13|NA
ASSQVQISTDTQY
>NA|TRBV18|TRBJ1-2|14|NA
ASSPAEGRSVYGYT
>NA|TRBV7-9|TRBJ1-2|9|NA
ASSFGAVAS
>NA|TRBV7-2|TRBJ1-2|13|few
ASSLNGGANYGYT
>NA|TRBV7-2|TRBJ2-3|11|NA
ASSFGSTDTQY
>TRBD1|TRBV2|TRBJ2-5|11|NA
ASIRQGVETQY
>NA|TRBV5-5|TRBJ1-1|12|NA
ASSLWAGSTEAF
>TRBD2|TRBV2|TRBJ2-3|13|NA
ASSGGAGPTDTQY
>NA|TRBV5-6|TRBJ2-5|12|NA
ASTQTGEQETQY
>NA|TRBV19|TRBJ1-2|11|NA
ASSISGDYGYT
>NA|TRBV7-9|TRBJ1-4|12|NA
ASSFDLSREKLF
>NA|TRBV19|TRBJ1-5|13|NA
ASTTDKAGNQPQH